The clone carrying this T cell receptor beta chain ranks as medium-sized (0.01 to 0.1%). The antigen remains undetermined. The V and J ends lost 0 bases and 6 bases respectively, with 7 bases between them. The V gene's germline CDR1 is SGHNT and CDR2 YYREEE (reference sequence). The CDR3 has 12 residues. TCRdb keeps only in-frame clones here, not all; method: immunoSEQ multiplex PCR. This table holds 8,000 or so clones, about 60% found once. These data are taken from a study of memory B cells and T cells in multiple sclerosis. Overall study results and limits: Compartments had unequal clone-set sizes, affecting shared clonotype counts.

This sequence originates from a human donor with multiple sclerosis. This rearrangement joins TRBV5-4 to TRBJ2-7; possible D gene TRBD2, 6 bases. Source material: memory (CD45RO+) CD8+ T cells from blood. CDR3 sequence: CASSLGGLEQYF. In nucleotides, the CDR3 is TGTGCCAGCAGCTTGGGGGGACTCGAGCAGTACTTC. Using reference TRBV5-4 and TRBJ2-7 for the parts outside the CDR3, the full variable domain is ETGVTQSPTHLIKTRGQQVTLRCSSQSGHNTVSWYQQALGQGPQFIFQYYREEENGRGNFPPRFSGLQFPNYSSELNVNALELDDSALYLCASSLGGLEQYFGPGTRLTVT.